The next 14 T cell receptor beta chains were all read from a single sample in a study of CD8 T cells in ankylosing spondylitis. Study outcomes and limitations: Typical of ankylosing spondylitis blood, it appeared, was a TCR beta motif of eight highly homologous variants.

Their cognate antigens are unknown. MiXCR was run by TCRdb on the 5' RACE reads, yielding one entry per CDR3 protein. The sample holds about 440,000 distinct CDR3 sequences, 15% to 20% seen once. The source material was blood, either unsorted or a sorted T cell fraction (not recorded which). The receptors originated from a male donor with ankylosing spondylitis.

The chain is built from TRBV7-9 and TRBJ2-1, with D possibly TRBD2 on 6 matching bases. Germline loops: CDR1 SEHNR, CDR2 FQNEAQ (reference sequence). This CDR3 has 15 amino acids. V was pared by 1 base and J by 3 bases, with 10 bases between. CDR3 in DNA: TGTGCCAGCAGCTTAGGGACTAACGACTACAATGAGCAGTTCTTC. It codes for CASSLGTNDYNEQFF.

The sample holds a few counts of this clonotype. The genes are TRBV20-1 and TRBJ1-2; D perhaps matches TRBD1 (6 bases). Germline V gives CDR1 DFQATT, CDR2 SNEGSKA (reference sequence). V gave up 5 bases and J gave up 7 bases, with 14 bases separating them. CDR3 length equals 12 residues. CDR3 coding DNA: TGCAGTGCTCGAGGGGGGGTTCCTGGCTACACCTTC. Amino acid sequence: CSARGGVPGYTF.

This clonotype was seen many times. The chain links TRBV5-1 to TRBJ2-2, with a possible D match to TRBD2 (6 bases). The CDR3 length is 17 residues. CDR1 and CDR2 from the germline V gene are SGHRS and YFSETQ. V lost 1 base, J lost 3 bases, and 16 bases lay in between. The CDR3 coding sequence is TGCGCCAGCAGCTTGAGCGGGCTTCGAGGGGACACCGGGGAGCTGTTTTTT. Protein sequence: CASSLSGLRGDTGELFF. Filled out from reference TRBV5-1 and TRBJ2-2, the complete variable domain reads KAGVTQTPRYLIKTRGQQVTLSCSPISGHRSVSWYQQTPGQGLQFLFEYFSETQRNKGNFPGRFSGRQFSNSRSEMNVSTLELGDSALYLCASSLSGLRGDTGELFFGEGSRLTVL.

This chain joins TRBV24-1 and TRBJ2-4; D is undetermined. The CDR3 extends over 15 amino acids. Germline V gene sequence: CDR1 KGHDR, CDR2 SFDVKD. V lost 3 bases and J lost 8, with 16 bases in between. CDR3 nucleotide sequence: TGTGCCACCAGTGATACGACAACCGCTGGGGACATTCAGTACTTC. Translated: CATSDTTTAGDIQYF.

V usage is TRBV11-2 and J usage is TRBJ1-4; D is possibly TRBD1 (6 bases). Trimming left V 4 bases short and J 6 bases short, with 12 bases between. This CDR3 region has 14 residues. CDR1 is SGHAT and CDR2 is FQNNGV in the germline V gene. The CDR3 DNA reads TGTGCCAGCAGCTCTCAGGGGAGGCATGAAAAACTGTTTTTT. Translation gives CASSSQGRHEKLFF.

This chain uses TRBV24-1 with TRBJ1-4; unclear D gene. The V gene's germline CDR1 is KGHDR and CDR2 SFDVKD. CDR3 length: 15 amino acids. The V end lost 4 bases, the J end lost 0 bases, and 8 bases lay between the germline ends. CDR3 sequence reads: CATSEGKTTNEKLFF. The CDR3 nucleotides read TGTGCCACCAGTGAGGGGAAGACAACTAATGAAAAACTGTTTTTT.

This clonotype occurred a few times. The chain employs TRBV20-1 and TRBJ2-1; the match to TRBD2 covers 8 bases. CDR1 is DFQATT, CDR2 SNEGSKA, per germline (reference sequence). The V segment lost 8 bases and the J segment 5 bases; nucleotides outside the gene matches: 20. CDR3 size: 17 residues. The CDR3 here is CSTSSGAGDPRDNEQFF. The CDR3 DNA sequence: TGCAGTACGTCATCGGGAGCGGGAGACCCTCGGGACAATGAGCAGTTCTTC.

V is TRBV6-2 or TRBV6-3 and J is TRBJ1-2; weak D call: TRBD1 (5 bases). This CDR3 has 11 residues. The V gene lost 8 bases and the J gene lost 6 bases, with 10 bases spanning the gap. Per the germline V gene, CDR1 is MNHEY and CDR2 is SVGEGT. CDR3 nucleotides: TGTGCCAGCGGCAGGGAACATGGCTACACCTTC. This codes for CASGREHGYTF.

There are a few counts of this clonotype. V and J are TRBV20-1 and TRBJ2-7, with D possibly TRBD1 on 6 matching bases. Looked up from germline, CDR1 is DFQATT and CDR2 is SNEGSKA (reference sequence). The CDR3 length is 14 residues. V lost 0 bases and J 3 bases, leaving 12 bases between the germline ends. The CDR3 sequence is CSARDRGRGYEQYF. The CDR3 DNA follows: TGCAGTGCTAGAGATCGGGGCAGGGGCTACGAGCAGTACTTC.

This clonotype was seen more than once but under ten times. The chain employs TRBV10-3 and TRBJ2-7; maybe TRBD2 (7 bases). Germline CDR1 and CDR2: ENHRY and SYGVKD. CDR3 length: 14 residues. Trimming stripped 11 bases from V and 2 bases from J, with 19 bases between. In DNA form, the CDR3 reads TGTGCCGCCTGCGAGGGCGGGGGCCCCTACGAGCAGTACTTC. This codes for CAACEGGGPYEQYF.

This clonotype was seen only a few times. The gene calls are TRBV27 and TRBJ1-1; 7 bases are a match to TRBD1. The CDR3 loop spans 17 amino acids. CDR1 is MNHEY, CDR2 SMNVEV, per germline (reference sequence). V lost 5 bases to trimming and J lost 1 base; unmatched junction nucleotides: 13. CDR3 protein: CASSQMRGQGKNTEAFF. The DNA of the CDR3 is TGTGCCAGCAGTCAAATGAGGGGGCAGGGGAAGAACACTGAAGCTTTCTTT.

This clonotype was observed a handful of times. The chain recombines TRBV9 with TRBJ2-3; 7 positions agree with TRBD2. This CDR3 comprises 14 residues. Trimming removed 4 bases from V and 4 bases from J; junction bases left unmatched: 6. Germline loops: CDR1 SGDLS, CDR2 YYNGEE. The CDR3 is CASSPREAPDTQYF. As DNA, the CDR3 is TGTGCCAGCAGCCCCCGGGAGGCCCCAGATACGCAGTATTTT.

This clonotype was counted between two and nine times. The CDR3 coding sequence is TGTGCCAGCAGCCTTAGGGGGGACAGGACGTTTTACACTGAAGCTTTCTTT. This codes for CASSLRGDRTFYTEAFF. The rearrangement links TRBV9 to TRBJ1-1; 8 positions match TRBD1. V was pared by 4 bases and J by 3 bases, with 14 bases of the junction left unmatched. The CDR3 covers 17 residues. CDR1 and CDR2 (germline): SGDLS, YYNGEE.

This clonotype has just a few counts. The chain combines TRBV28 with TRBJ1-4; D might be TRBD1 (5 bases). CDR1 is MDHEN, CDR2 SYDVKM, per germline. Trimming took off 7 bases at V and 8 bases at J, with 14 bases between the two ends. This CDR3 contains 13 residues. This chain's CDR3 is CASTAQEREKLFF. CDR3 DNA: TGTGCCAGCACCGCACAGGAGCGGGAAAAACTGTTTTTT.